These T cell receptor beta chains were read from a single sample in a study of control samples from healthy donors and cancer patients. Assay: immunoSEQ multiplex PCR; the TCRdb copy retains only in-frame clones and omits some. The table has about 57,000 clones, 80% to 95% seen once. The sample comprised PBMCs. Receptor source: a young man with colorectal cancer. CDR3s include the opening cysteine and the closing phenylalanine or tryptophan. Fields, in order: V gene, J gene, clone size, D gene, CDR3 DNA, CDR3 protein. The D gene is left open where the match is weak. Clone size is stated in some rows and not others, as once, few, many or a class when expanded.

TRBV6-4	TRBJ2-3	few	.	TGTGCCAGCAGTGAAGGGTTAGGCACAGATACGCAGTATTTT	CASSEGLGTDTQYF
TRBV7-9	TRBJ2-1	.	.	TGTGCCAGCAGCGCTACAGCGGTGTACAATGAGCAGTTCTTC	CASSATAVYNEQFF
TRBV4-3	TRBJ2-7	.	TRBD1	TGCGCCAGCAGCGGGGACAGGGGGCGGTCCCACGAGCAGTACTTC	CASSGDRGRSHEQYF
TRBV19	TRBJ2-5	.	TRBD1	TGTGCCAGTAGCCAACAGGGGCTCTCAGGTGGGGCCCAGTACTTC	CASSQQGLSGGAQYF
TRBV3-1/TRBV3-2	TRBJ1-2	once	TRBD1	TGTGCCAGCAGCCTTACAGGAGGCAGGGGGGGCTACACCTTC	CASSLTGGRGGYTF
TRBV19	TRBJ2-3	.	.	TGTGCCAGTAGTATAGATGGGCCTCAAGCTGGTACAGATACGCAGTATTTT	CASSIDGPQAGTDTQYF
TRBV6-1	TRBJ2-6	.	.	TGTGCCAGCAGTGAATTGGGAACGGGGGGGGCCAACGTCCTGACTTTC	CASSELGTGGANVLTF
TRBV4-2	TRBJ1-2	.	.	TGTGCCAGCAGCCAAGAGCACAGAGACACGAGCTACACCTTC	CASSQEHRDTSYTF
TRBV6-2/TRBV6-3	TRBJ2-2	.	.	TGTGCCAGCAGTTACTCGAACACCGGGGAGCTGTTTTTT	CASSYSNTGELFF
TRBV4-1	TRBJ2-3	.	TRBD2	TGCGCCAGCAGCCAAGATAGAGTAGCGGGGGGATTCACTAGCACAGATACGCAGTATTTT	CASSQDRVAGGFTSTDTQYF
TRBV4-3	TRBJ2-2	.	.	TGCGCCAGCAGCCAAGATCCCGTCGGCCCCGGGGAGCTGTTTTTT	CASSQDPVGPGELFF
TRBV7-8	TRBJ2-3	.	TRBD1	TGTGCCAGCAGCCCACCCGTACAGGGGGCAGATACGCAGTATTTT	CASSPPVQGADTQYF
TRBV7-2	TRBJ1-3	.	.	TGTGCCAGCAGCTTGGCTGGAGGAAACACCATATATTTT	CASSLAGGNTIYF
TRBV6-1	TRBJ1-2	.	.	TGTGCCAGCAGAGAACATTGGGGGCCGGGAGGGAGCCCTCTCACCTTC	CASREHWGPGGSPLTF
TRBV4-2	TRBJ1-5	.	.	TGTGCCAGCAGCCAAGATCTATGGGAGGTGGGCAATCAGCCCCAGCATTTT	CASSQDLWEVGNQPQHF
TRBV7-9	TRBJ1-1	.	.	TGTGCCAGCAGCTTTGCAGGGTCTGGTGAAGCTTTCTTT	CASSFAGSGEAFF
TRBV7-2	TRBJ1-2	.	TRBD1	TGTGCCAGCAGCCCAAGACAGGGGGACCACTATGGCTACACCTTC	CASSPRQGDHYGYTF
TRBV14	TRBJ2-2	.	.	TGTGCCAGCAGCCAATTCAGGGGCTCGAACACCGGGGAGCTGTTTTTT	CASSQFRGSNTGELFF
TRBV5-1	TRBJ2-2	.	.	TGCGCCAGCAGCTTCGATCCCACCGGGGAGCTGTTTTTT	CASSFDPTGELFF
TRBV6-6	TRBJ1-1	.	.	TGTGCCAGCAGTTACAGGAGCACTGAAGCTTTCTTT	CASSYRSTEAFF
TRBV19	TRBJ2-2	.	TRBD2	TGTGCCAGTAGTAGGGGTCGGTATGGCGGGGGGGCCCCGAACACCGGGGAGCTGTTTTTT	CASSRGRYGGGAPNTGELFF